This is a list of T cell receptor beta chains from one sample in a study of T cells in Graves' hyperthyroidism and ophthalmopathy. MiXCR, applied by TCRdb to the multiplex PCR reads, yields one record per CDR3 protein. Counted here are roughly 710,000 distinct CDR3 sequences, over 35% occurring once; the ten biggest clones make up around 29%. Sequencing used blood. These receptors were obtained from a woman between 40 and 55 years old with Graves' hyperthyroidism. Each CDR3 is given with its conserved first and last residue. D genes are given only for firm matches. Rows may omit the clone size; those that give it use once, few, many or a size class.

D gene	V gene	J gene	clone size	CDR3 DNA	CDR3 protein
.	TRBV7-9	TRBJ2-7	many	TGTGCCAGCAGCGCCCCCATCCCGGGGGCTTCGTCCTACGAGCAGTACTTC	CASSAPIPGASSYEQYF
.	TRBV24-1	TRBJ2-1	.	TGTGCCACCAGTGATTTGGGCCGGACCAATGAGCAGTTCTTC	CATSDLGRTNEQFF
.	TRBV15	TRBJ1-1	many	TGTGCCACCAGCAGAGGAAGAGCACCGGGACACGCAGTCCCGAACACTGAAGCTTTCTTT	CATSRGRAPGHAVPNTEAFF
TRBD2	TRBV20-1	TRBJ2-7	.	TGCAGTGCTCCGACTAGCGGGACGTCCTATGAGCAGTACTTC	CSAPTSGTSYEQYF
.	TRBV6-6	TRBJ1-2	.	TGTGCCAGCAGTTACACCAGGACAGCCCACGAGGCCTTC	CASSYTRTAHEAF
TRBD2	TRBV19	TRBJ2-7	.	TGTGCCAGTAGTACTCCGGGACTAGGTCACGGGCAGTACTTC	CASSTPGLGHGQYF
.	TRBV2	TRBJ1-5	.	TGTGCCAGCAGGCAGGGGACGGATTATAGCAATCAGCCCCAGCATTTT	CASRQGTDYSNQPQHF
.	TRBV4-3	TRBJ1-5	.	TGCGCCAGCAGCCAAGTTTACCGGGGGATCAATCAGCCCCAGCATTTT	CASSQVYRGINQPQHF
.	TRBV6-5	TRBJ1-1	many	TGTGCCAGCAGGGGAGTAGAGACTGAAGCTTTCTTT	CASRGVETEAFF
.	TRBV2	TRBJ1-1	few	TGTGCCTGGTCAATGTGGACTGAAGCTTTCTTT	CAWSMWTEAFF
TRBD1	TRBV7-2	TRBJ1-3	.	TGTGCCAGCAGCTCAGGGACAGGGGCTGGAAACACCATATATTTT	CASSSGTGAGNTIYF
TRBD1	TRBV5-1	TRBJ2-7	many	TGCGCCAGCAGCATCGGACAGGGGGCTATCTACGAGCAGTACTTC	CASSIGQGAIYEQYF
TRBD1	TRBV6-6	TRBJ2-2	.	TGTGCCAGCAGAAACGACAGGGAAAAGCTGTTTTTT	CASRNDREKLFF
.	TRBV7-9	TRBJ2-7	many	TGTGCCAGCAGCCCGAGAAGTTTGGGAGAGCAGTACTTC	CASSPRSLGEQYF
TRBD1	TRBV7-2	TRBJ1-2	many	TGTGCCAGCAGCCTATATACAGGGGCGAGAGGCTACACCTTC	CASSLYTGARGYTF
TRBD1	TRBV20-1	TRBJ1-1	.	TGCAGTGCACAGGGGACTCGGGGAGCGAAGAACACTGAAGCTTTCTTT	CSAQGTRGAKNTEAFF
.	TRBV7-3	TRBJ1-1	.	TGTGCCAGCAGCTTAGATCCTCGGGGCGGGAACACTGAAGCTTTCTTT	CASSLDPRGGNTEAFF
TRBD1	TRBV20-1	TRBJ1-2	few	TGCAGTGCCAGCCCAGGGGGGAGAGGTGGCTACACCTTC	CSASPGGRGGYTF
TRBD1	TRBV10-3	TRBJ1-5	few	TGTGCCATCAGTGAGAAAGTGGACAGGGACGATAGCAATCAGCCCCAGCATTTT	CAISEKVDRDDSNQPQHF
TRBD1	TRBV6-6	TRBJ1-1	few	TGTGCCAGCAGTCACCGACAGGGAGGTACTGAAGCTTTCTTT	CASSHRQGGTEAFF
.	TRBV10-2	TRBJ1-1	.	TGCGCCAGGGGGACCGGGGACACTGAAGCTTTCTTT	CARGTGDTEAFF
TRBD2	TRBV7-2	TRBJ2-7	few	TGTGCCAGCAGCTTGGTAGCGGGAGGTGGAACCTACGAGCAGTACTTC	CASSLVAGGGTYEQYF
.	TRBV24-1	TRBJ2-5	.	TGTGCCACCAGTGAACAGGGACAAGAGACCCAGTACTTC	CATSEQGQETQYF
.	TRBV19	TRBJ1-1	.	TGTGCCAGTAGTAATAGTGTAGGGGGAGAAGCTTTCTTT	CASSNSVGGEAFF
TRBD2	TRBV7-2	TRBJ2-2	.	TGTGCCAGCAGGACGGGGGAGGGAGCCGGGGAGCTGTTTTTT	CASRTGEGAGELFF
TRBD2	TRBV7-2	TRBJ2-5	many	TGTGCCAGCAGCTCGGGACTAGTGGGAGAGACCCAGTACTTC	CASSSGLVGETQYF
.	TRBV7-9	TRBJ2-2	.	TGTGCCAGCAGCCCCTCTCTGAGGGAACTACTCACCGGGGAGCTGTTTTTT	CASSPSLRELLTGELFF
.	TRBV20-1	TRBJ1-4	.	TGCAGTGCTATGGGGCTAGCCGAAAAACTGTTTTTT	CSAMGLAEKLFF
.	TRBV20-1	TRBJ2-5	.	TGCAGTGCTATGGGGAGTAGAGGGGGACGGGAGACCCAGTACTTC	CSAMGSRGGRETQYF
TRBD1	TRBV6-5	TRBJ1-5	many	TGTGCCAGCAGTTCCGGGACAGGAGGCAATCAGCCCCAGCATTTT	CASSSGTGGNQPQHF
TRBD1	TRBV6-2/TRBV6-3	TRBJ2-5	.	TGTGCCAGCATACGGACTGGACAGGGGGAGACCCAGTACTTC	CASIRTGQGETQYF
.	TRBV25-1	TRBJ1-6	.	TGTGCCAGCAGCTTTTGGACAGATAATTCACCCCTCCACTTT	CASSFWTDNSPLHF
.	TRBV2	TRBJ1-3	many	TGTGCCAGCTTGGGTCGGTTACCGGAAAACACCATATATTTT	CASLGRLPENTIYF
.	TRBV7-2	TRBJ1-5	few	TGTGCCAGCAGCACCGGAAGGGGGAACTTCAATCAGCCCCAGCATTTT	CASSTGRGNFNQPQHF
.	TRBV9	TRBJ1-1	.	TGTGCCAGCAGCGTAGAGGGGACGGGGGGCTGGAACACTGAAGCTTTCTTT	CASSVEGTGGWNTEAFF
TRBD1	TRBV19	TRBJ1-1	few	TGTGCCAGTAGTATATCAGGGGGCCGGTTGAACACTGAAGCTTTCTTT	CASSISGGRLNTEAFF
.	TRBV29-1	TRBJ2-2	.	TGCAGTGCTAGTGCACCCGGGGAGCTGTTTTTT	CSASAPGELFF
.	TRBV15	TRBJ1-5	many	TGTGCCACCAGCAGAGAATTGTGGCAGAATAGCAATCAGCCCCAGCATTTT	CATSRELWQNSNQPQHF
TRBD2	TRBV7-2	TRBJ2-2	few	TGTGCCAGCAGCCTTGGACTAGCGGGGGTGGTGACCGGGGAGCTGTTTTTT	CASSLGLAGVVTGELFF
TRBD1	TRBV7-2	TRBJ1-1	few	TGTGCCAGCACTGCGGTCGGGACAGGTCATCAGAACACTGAAGCTTTCTTT	CASTAVGTGHQNTEAFF
TRBD1	TRBV24-1	TRBJ2-7	.	TGTGCCACCAGTCCGACCACAGGGGACCGCTCCTACGAGCAGTACTTC	CATSPTTGDRSYEQYF
.	TRBV7-8	TRBJ2-2	.	TGTGCCAGCAGCCGAGGGGTGCGCACCGGGGAGCTGTTTTTT	CASSRGVRTGELFF
TRBD1	TRBV29-1	TRBJ2-5	many	TGCAGCGTGAACCCAGGGGGTGGGGAGACCCAGTACTTC	CSVNPGGGETQYF
.	TRBV10-1	TRBJ2-5	many	TGCGCCAGCATGACGACCCCCCAAGAGACCCAGTACTTC	CASMTTPQETQYF
.	TRBV5-1	TRBJ1-5	.	TGTGCCAGCAGCTCGGGGGGCCCGACCCAGCATTTT	CASSSGGPTQHF
.	TRBV2	TRBJ1-1	many	TGTGCCAGCAGTGAATTATTAACAGCCCAAGCTTTCTTT	CASSELLTAQAFF
.	TRBV20-1	TRBJ1-5	many	TGCAGTGCTAGAATGACAGTCAATCAGCCCCAGCATTTT	CSARMTVNQPQHF
.	TRBV20-1	TRBJ1-2	many	TGCAGTGCTAGCCACACGACAGGAACTTACTATGGCTACACCTTC	CSASHTTGTYYGYTF
.	TRBV5-1	TRBJ1-4	few	TGCGCCAGCAGTCTTCGGGACCCTGCAACTAATGAAAAACTGTTTTTT	CASSLRDPATNEKLFF
.	TRBV19	TRBJ1-5	many	TGTGCCAGTAGTATAGGAGGCTGGAGGCACAGTCAGCCCCAGCATTTT	CASSIGGWRHSQPQHF
.	TRBV7-3	TRBJ2-2	few	TGTGCCAGCAGCTTAATCAGGGCCGGGGAGCTGTTTTTT	CASSLIRAGELFF